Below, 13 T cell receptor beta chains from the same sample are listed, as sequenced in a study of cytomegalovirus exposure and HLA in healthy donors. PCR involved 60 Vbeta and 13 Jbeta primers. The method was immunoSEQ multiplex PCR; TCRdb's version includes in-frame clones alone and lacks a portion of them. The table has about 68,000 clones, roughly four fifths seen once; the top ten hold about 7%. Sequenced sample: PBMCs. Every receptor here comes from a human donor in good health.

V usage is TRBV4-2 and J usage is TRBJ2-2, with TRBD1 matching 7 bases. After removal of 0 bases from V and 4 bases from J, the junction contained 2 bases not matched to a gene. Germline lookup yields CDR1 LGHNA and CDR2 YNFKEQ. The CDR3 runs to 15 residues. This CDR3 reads CASSQDRGRTGELFF. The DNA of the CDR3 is TGTGCCAGCAGCCAAGATAGGGGGCGCACCGGGGAGCTGTTTTTT.

The CDR3: CASSDQGGGGANQETQYF. CDR3 nucleotide sequence: TGTGCCAGCAGTGACCAGGGGGGCGGGGGGGCGAACCAAGAGACCCAGTACTTC. The chain carries TRBV2 and TRBJ2-5, with 9 bases fitting TRBD2. CDR1 and CDR2 from the germline V gene are SNHLY and FYNNEI. V was clipped by 3 bases and J by 0 bases; unmatched bases: 11. The CDR3 is 18 residues long.

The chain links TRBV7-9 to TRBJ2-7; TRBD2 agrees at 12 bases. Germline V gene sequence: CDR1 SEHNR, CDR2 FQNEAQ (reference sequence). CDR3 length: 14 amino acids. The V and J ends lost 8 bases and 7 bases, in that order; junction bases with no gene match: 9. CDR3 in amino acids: CASVKLAGGREQYF. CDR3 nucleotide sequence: TGTGCCAGCGTCAAACTAGCGGGGGGCCGGGAGCAGTACTTC.

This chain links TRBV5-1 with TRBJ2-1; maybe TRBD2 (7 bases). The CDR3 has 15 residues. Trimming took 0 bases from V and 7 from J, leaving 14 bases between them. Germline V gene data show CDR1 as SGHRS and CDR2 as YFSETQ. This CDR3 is CASSLEAGAKNEQFF. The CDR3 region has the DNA TGCGCCAGCAGCTTGGAGGCGGGGGCTAAAAATGAGCAGTTCTTC. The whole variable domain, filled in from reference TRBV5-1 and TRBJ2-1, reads KAGVTQTPRYLIKTRGQQVTLSCSPISGHRSVSWYQQTPGQGLQFLFEYFSETQRNKGNFPGRFSGRQFSNSRSEMNVSTLELGDSALYLCASSLEAGAKNEQFFGPGTRLTVL.

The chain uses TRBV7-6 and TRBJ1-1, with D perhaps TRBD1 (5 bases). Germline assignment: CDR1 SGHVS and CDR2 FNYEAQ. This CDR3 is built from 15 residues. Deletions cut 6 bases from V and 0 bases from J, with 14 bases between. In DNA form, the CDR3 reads TGTGCCAGCAGTCTAGACAGAGCCATGAACACTGAAGCTTTCTTT. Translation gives CASSLDRAMNTEAFF.

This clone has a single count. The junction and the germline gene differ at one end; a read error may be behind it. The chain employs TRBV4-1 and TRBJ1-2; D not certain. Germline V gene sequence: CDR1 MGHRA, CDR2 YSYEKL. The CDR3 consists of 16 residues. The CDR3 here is CASSQDRVGRDYGYPF. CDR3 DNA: TGCGCCAGCAGCCAAGACCGAGTAGGGCGAGACTATGGCTACCCCTTC.

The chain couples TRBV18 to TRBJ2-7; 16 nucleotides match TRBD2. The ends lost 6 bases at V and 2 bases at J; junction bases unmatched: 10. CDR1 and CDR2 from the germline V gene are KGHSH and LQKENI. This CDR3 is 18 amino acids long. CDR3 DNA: TGTGCCAGCTCGGCCGGGACTAGCGGGGGGGCCTCCCCCTACGAGCAGTACTTC. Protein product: CASSAGTSGGASPYEQYF.

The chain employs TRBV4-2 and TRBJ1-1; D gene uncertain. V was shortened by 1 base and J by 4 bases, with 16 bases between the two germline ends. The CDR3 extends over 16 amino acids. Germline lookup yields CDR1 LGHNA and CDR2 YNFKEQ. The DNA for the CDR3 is TGTGCCAGCAGCCAAGGGAGAATCTCTAAGGTCACTGAAGCTTTCTTT. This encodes CASSQGRISKVTEAFF.

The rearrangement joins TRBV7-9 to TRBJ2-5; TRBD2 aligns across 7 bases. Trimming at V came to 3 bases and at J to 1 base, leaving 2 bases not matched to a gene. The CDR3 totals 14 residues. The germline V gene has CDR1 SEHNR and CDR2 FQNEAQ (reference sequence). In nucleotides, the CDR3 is TGTGCCAGCAGCTTGTCGGGGGGCCAAGAGACCCAGTACTTC. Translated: CASSLSGGQETQYF.

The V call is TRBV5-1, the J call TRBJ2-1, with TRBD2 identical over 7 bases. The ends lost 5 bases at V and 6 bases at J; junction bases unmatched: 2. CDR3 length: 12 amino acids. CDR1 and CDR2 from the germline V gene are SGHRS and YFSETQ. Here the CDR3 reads CASRGGTNEQFF. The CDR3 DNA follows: TGCGCCAGCAGGGGGGGGACCAATGAGCAGTTCTTC.

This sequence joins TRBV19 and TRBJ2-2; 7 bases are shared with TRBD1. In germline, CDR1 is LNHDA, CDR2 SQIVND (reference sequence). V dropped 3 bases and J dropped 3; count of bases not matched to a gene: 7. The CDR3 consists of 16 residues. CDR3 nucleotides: TGTGCCAGTAGTATCCTCAGAGGGACAGACACCGGGGAGCTGTTTTTT. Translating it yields CASSILRGTDTGELFF.

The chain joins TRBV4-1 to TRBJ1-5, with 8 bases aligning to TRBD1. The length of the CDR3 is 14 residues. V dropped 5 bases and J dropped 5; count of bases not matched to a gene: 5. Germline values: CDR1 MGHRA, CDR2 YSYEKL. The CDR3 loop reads CASSAGGEYQPQHF. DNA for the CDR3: TGCGCCAGCAGCGCAGGGGGCGAATATCAGCCCCAGCATTTT.

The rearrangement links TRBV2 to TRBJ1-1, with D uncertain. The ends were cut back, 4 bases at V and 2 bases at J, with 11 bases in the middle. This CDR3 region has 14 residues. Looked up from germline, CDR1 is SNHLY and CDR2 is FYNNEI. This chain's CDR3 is CASSVPGVNTEAFF. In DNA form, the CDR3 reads TGTGCCAGCAGTGTCCCCGGAGTCAACACTGAAGCTTTCTTT.